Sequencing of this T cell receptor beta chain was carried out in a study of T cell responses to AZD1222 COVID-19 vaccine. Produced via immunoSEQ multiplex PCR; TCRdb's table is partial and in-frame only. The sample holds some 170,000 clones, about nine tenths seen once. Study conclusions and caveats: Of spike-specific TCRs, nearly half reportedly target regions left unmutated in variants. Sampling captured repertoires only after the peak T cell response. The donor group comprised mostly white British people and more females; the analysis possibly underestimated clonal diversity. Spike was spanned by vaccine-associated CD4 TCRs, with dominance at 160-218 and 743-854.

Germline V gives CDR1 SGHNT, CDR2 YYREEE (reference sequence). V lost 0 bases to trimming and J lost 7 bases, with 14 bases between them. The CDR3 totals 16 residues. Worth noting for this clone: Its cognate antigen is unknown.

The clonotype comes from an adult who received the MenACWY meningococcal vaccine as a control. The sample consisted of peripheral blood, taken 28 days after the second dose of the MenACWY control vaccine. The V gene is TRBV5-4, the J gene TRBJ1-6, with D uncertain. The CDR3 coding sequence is TGTGCCAGCAGCTTGGCGGGAGGAGCCATAAATTCACCCCTCCACTTT. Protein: CASSLAGGAINSPLHF.